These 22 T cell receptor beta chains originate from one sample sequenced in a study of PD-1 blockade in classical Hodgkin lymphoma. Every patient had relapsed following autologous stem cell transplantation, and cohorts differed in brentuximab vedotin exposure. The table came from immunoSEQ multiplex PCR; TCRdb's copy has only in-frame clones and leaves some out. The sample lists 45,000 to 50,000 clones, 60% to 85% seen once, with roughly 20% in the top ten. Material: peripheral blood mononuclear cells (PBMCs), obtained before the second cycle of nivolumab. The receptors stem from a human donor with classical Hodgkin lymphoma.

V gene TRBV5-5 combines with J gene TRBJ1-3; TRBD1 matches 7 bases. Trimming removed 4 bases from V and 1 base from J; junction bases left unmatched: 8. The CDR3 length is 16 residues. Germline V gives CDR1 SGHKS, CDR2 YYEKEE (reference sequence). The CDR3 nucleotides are TGTGCCAGCAGCCAAAATGACAGGGCATCTGGAAACACCATATATTTT. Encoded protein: CASSQNDRASGNTIYF.

CDR3 amino acids: CAWSVPPRDDVDEQYF. Written as DNA, the CDR3 is TGTGCCTGGAGTGTTCCACCGAGGGACGATGTAGACGAGCAGTACTTC. The chain links TRBV30 to TRBJ2-7, with D possibly being TRBD1 or TRBD2 (5 bases each). Germline-derived CDR1 and CDR2 are GTSNPN and SVGIG (reference sequence). The V gene lost 0 bases and the J gene lost 5 bases, with 20 bases spanning the gap. The CDR3 is 16 residues long.

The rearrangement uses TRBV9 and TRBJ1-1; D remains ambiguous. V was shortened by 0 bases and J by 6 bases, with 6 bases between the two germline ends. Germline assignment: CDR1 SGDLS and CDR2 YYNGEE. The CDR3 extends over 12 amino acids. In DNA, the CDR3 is TGTGCCAGCAGCGTAGACGGGGCTGAAGCTTTCTTT. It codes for CASSVDGAEAFF.

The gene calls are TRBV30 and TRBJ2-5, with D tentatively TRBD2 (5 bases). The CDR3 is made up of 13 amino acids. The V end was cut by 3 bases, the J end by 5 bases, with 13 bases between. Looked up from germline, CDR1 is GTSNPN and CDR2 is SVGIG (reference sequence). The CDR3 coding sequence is TGTGCCTGGAGCGGACTCGGTTGGGAGACCCAGTACTTC. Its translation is CAWSGLGWETQYF. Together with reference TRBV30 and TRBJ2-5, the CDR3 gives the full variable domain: SQTIHQWPATLVQPVGSPLSLECTVEGTSNPNLYWYRQAAGRGLQLLFYSVGIGQISSEVPQNLSASRPQDRQFILSSKKLLLSDSGFYLCAWSGLGWETQYFGPGTRLLVL.

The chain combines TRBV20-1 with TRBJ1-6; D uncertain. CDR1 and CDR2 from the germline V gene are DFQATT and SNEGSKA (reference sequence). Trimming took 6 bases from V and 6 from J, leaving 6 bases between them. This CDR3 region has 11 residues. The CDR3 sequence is CSATANSPLHF. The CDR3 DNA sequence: TGCAGTGCGACCGCTAATTCACCCCTCCACTTT.

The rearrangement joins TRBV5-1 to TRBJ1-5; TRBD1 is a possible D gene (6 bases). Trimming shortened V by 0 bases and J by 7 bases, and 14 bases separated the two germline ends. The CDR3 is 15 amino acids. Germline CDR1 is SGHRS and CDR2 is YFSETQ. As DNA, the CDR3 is TGCGCCAGCAGCTTGGGTGTGTCAGGGGAACAGCCCCAGCATTTT. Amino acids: CASSLGVSGEQPQHF.

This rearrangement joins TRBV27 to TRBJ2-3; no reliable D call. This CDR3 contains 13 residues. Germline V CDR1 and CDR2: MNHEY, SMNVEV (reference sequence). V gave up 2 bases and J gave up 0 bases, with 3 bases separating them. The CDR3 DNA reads TGTGCCAGCAGTTTAGGAAGCACAGATACGCAGTATTTT. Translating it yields CASSLGSTDTQYF.

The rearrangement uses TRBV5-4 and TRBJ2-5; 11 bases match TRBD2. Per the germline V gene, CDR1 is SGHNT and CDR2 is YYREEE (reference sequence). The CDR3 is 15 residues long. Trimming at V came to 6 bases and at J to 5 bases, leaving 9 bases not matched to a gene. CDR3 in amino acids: CASNLNIAGGETQYF. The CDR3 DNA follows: TGTGCCAGCAACCTCAATATAGCGGGGGGGGAGACCCAGTACTTC.

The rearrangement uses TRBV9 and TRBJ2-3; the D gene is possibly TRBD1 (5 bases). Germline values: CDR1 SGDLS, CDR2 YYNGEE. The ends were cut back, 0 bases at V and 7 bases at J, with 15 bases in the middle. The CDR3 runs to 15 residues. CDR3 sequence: CASSVGAQDQNTQYF. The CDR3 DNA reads TGTGCCAGCAGCGTAGGGGCACAGGACCAGAATACGCAGTATTTT.

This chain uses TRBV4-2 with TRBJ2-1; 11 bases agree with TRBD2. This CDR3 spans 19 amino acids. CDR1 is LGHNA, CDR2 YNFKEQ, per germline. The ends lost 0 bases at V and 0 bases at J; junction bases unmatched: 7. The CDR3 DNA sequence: TGTGCCAGCAGCCAAGATCGCCTAGCGGGAGGAAGCTCCTACAATGAGCAGTTCTTC. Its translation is CASSQDRLAGGSSYNEQFF.

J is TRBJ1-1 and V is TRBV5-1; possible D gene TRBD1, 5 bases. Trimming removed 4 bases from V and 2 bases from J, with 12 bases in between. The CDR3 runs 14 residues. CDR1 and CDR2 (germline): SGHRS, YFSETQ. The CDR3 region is CASSPGLANTEAFF. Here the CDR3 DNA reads TGCGCCAGCAGCCCGGGACTCGCAAACACTGAAGCTTTCTTT.

CDR3 region: CASQTRPAIYRVEYNEQFF. The CDR3 DNA sequence: TGCGCCAGCCAGACTAGACCCGCGATTTACAGGGTAGAGTACAATGAGCAGTTCTTC. This chain uses TRBV5-1 with TRBJ2-1, with D possibly called TRBD1 or TRBD2 (6 bases each). The CDR3 covers 19 residues. Germline V CDR1 and CDR2: SGHRS, YFSETQ. V was clipped by 7 bases and J by 4 bases, with 30 bases between them. Full variable domain (remainder filled in from reference TRBV5-1 and TRBJ2-1): KAGVTQTPRYLIKTRGQQVTLSCSPISGHRSVSWYQQTPGQGLQFLFEYFSETQRNKGNFPGRFSGRQFSNSRSEMNVSTLELGDSALYLCASQTRPAIYRVEYNEQFFGPGTRLTVL.

The CDR3 bases are TGTGCCAGCCGACGGGGGGACAGGGACACCACTGAAGCTTTCTTT. It codes for CASRRGDRDTTEAFF. This sequence joins TRBV19 and TRBJ1-1; 9 nucleotides match TRBD1. With 9 bases clipped from V and 4 bases from J, the junction kept 12 bases outside the gene matches. The germline CDR1 and CDR2 sequences are LNHDA and SQIVND (reference sequence). The CDR3 is made up of 15 amino acids.

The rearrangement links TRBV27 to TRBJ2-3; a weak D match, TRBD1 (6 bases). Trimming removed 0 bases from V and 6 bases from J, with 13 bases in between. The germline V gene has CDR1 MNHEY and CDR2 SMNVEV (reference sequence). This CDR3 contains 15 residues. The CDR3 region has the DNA TGTGCCAGCAGTTTATCACAGGGAGAGTCGGATACGCAGTATTTT. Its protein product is CASSLSQGESDTQYF.

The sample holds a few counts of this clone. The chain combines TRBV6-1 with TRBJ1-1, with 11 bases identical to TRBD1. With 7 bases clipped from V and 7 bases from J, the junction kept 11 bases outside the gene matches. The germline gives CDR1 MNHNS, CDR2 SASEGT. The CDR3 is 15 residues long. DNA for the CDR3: TGTGCCAGCATACAACGGACAGGGGGCTGGGGTGAAGCTTTCTTT. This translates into CASIQRTGGWGEAFF.

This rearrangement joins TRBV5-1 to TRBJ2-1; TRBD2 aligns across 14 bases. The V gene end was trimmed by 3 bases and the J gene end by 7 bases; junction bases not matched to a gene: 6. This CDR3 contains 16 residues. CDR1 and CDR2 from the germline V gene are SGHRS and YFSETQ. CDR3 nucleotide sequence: TGCGCCAGCAGCTGGACCGGGACTAGCGGGGGAAATGAGCAGTTCTTC. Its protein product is CASSWTGTSGGNEQFF.

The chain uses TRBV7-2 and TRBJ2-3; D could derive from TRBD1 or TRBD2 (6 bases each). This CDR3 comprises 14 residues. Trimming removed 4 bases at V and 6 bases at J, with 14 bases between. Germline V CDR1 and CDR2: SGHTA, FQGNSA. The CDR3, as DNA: TGTGCCAGCAGCTCCCTACCGGGGGCTGATACGCAGTATTTT. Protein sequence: CASSSLPGADTQYF.

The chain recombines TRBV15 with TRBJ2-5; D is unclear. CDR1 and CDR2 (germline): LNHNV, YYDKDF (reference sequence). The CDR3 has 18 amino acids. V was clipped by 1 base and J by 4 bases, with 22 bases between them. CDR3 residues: CATSRGPGQPTRRETQYF. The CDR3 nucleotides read TGTGCCACCAGCAGAGGCCCAGGCCAACCGACGAGGAGAGAGACCCAGTACTTC.

CDR3 nucleotide sequence: TGTGCCTGCGGGACTAGAGGGACCGGGGAGCTGTTTTTT. Amino acid sequence: CACGTRGTGELFF. V gene TRBV30 combines with J gene TRBJ2-2, with 8 bases identical to TRBD2. V trimming: 6 bases; J trimming: 5 bases; junction bases outside the gene matches: 5. The CDR3 length is 13 residues. CDR1 and CDR2 (germline): GTSNPN, SVGIG (reference sequence).

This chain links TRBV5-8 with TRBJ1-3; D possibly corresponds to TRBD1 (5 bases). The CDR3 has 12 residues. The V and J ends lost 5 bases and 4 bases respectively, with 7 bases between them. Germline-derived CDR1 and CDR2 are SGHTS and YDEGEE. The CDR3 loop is CASRRQGNTIYF. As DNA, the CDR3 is TGTGCCAGCAGAAGACAGGGAAACACCATATATTTT. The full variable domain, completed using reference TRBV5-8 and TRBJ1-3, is EAGVTQSPTHLIKTRGQQATLRCSPISGHTSVYWYQQALGLGLQFLLWYDEGEERNRGNFPPRFSGRQFPNYSSELNVNALELEDSALYLCASRRQGNTIYFGEGSWLTVV.

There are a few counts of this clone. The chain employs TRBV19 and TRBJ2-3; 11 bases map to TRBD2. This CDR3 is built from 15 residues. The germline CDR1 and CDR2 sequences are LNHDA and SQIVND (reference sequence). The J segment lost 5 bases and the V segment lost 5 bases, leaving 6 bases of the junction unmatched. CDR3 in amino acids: CASSELSGRGDTQYF. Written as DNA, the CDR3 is TGTGCCAGTAGTGAACTTAGCGGGAGGGGAGATACGCAGTATTTT.

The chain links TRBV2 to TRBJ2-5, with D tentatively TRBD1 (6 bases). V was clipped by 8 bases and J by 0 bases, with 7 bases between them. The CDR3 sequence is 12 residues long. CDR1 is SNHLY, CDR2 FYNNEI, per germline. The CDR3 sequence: CASGDNQETQYF. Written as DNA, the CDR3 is TGTGCCAGCGGGGACAACCAAGAGACCCAGTACTTC.